This record concerns one T cell receptor (beta chain) sequence. Its target is not known. The CDR3 runs to 14 residues. Trimming pared 0 bases from V and 6 bases from J, leaving 12 bases between. Germline values: CDR1 MNHEY, CDR2 SVGAGI. Some clones are missing from TCRdb's copy, which holds only in-frame ones; the method was immunoSEQ multiplex PCR. The profile shows 120,000 or so clones, about 93% of them singletons. This sample was included in a study of graft-versus-host responses after intestinal transplantation. The sample here was unstimulated CD8+ T cells sorted from spleen or lymph node cells, taken before intestinal transplant. This clonotype was obtained from a human donor who received an intestinal transplant. The chain joins TRBV6-5 to TRBJ2-7; TRBD2 might be the D (6 bases). In DNA, the CDR3 is TGTGCCAGCAGTTACTCGGCGGGACTTCGCGAGCAGTACTTC. It encodes CASSYSAGLREQYF.